What follows are 4 T cell receptor beta chains derived from one specimen sequenced in a study of cytomegalovirus exposure and HLA in healthy donors. Libraries were prepared by immunoSEQ multiplex PCR; TCRdb keeps only in-frame clonotypes and omits some of them. The sample includes approximately 210,000 clones, 86% of them seen just once. What was sequenced was PBMCs. The receptors derive from a woman under 30 in good health and CMV-seronegative.

The rearrangement links TRBV5-6 to TRBJ1-2; 8 nucleotides line up with TRBD1. The CDR3 contains 15 residues. The J segment lost 7 bases and the V segment lost 3 bases, leaving 11 bases of the junction unmatched. Per germline, CDR1 SGHDT and CDR2 YYEEEE. The DNA of the CDR3 is TGTGCCAGCAGCTGGGGAACAGGGGGAACTGTTGGCTACACCTTC. Protein: CASSWGTGGTVGYTF.

The V call is TRBV19, the J call TRBJ1-5; D ambiguous. Looked up from germline, CDR1 is LNHDA and CDR2 is SQIVND (reference sequence). This CDR3 has 16 amino acids. Trimming cost V 5 bases and J 4 bases, with 18 bases left between them. The CDR3 here is CASSQLDRDLNQPQHF. The CDR3 bases are TGTGCCAGTAGTCAACTCGACCGGGATCTAAATCAGCCCCAGCATTTT.

This chain connects TRBV29-1 to TRBJ1-1; the match to TRBD1 covers 8 bases. Germline V CDR1 and CDR2: SQVTM, ANQGSEA. The CDR3 runs 13 residues. The trim removed 6 bases at V and 4 bases at J, leaving 7 bases unmatched. The CDR3 coding sequence is TGCAGCGTCGGACAGGGTGTGAGCACTGAAGCTTTCTTT. This sequence encodes CSVGQGVSTEAFF.

V and J are TRBV6-5 and TRBJ2-3, with D hard to call. CDR1 and CDR2 (germline): MNHEY, SVGAGI. The ends were cut back, 5 bases at V and 0 bases at J, with 9 bases in the middle. There are 14 residues in the CDR3. CDR3 nucleotides: TGTGCCAGCAGTCTCTCTTTAAGCACAGATACGCAGTATTTT. Translating it yields CASSLSLSTDTQYF.